Listed below are T cell receptor beta chains from one sample, sequenced in a study of T cell repertoires in cytomegalovirus infection. TCRdb re-called the reads with MiXCR, one entry per CDR3 protein. The sample records more than 150,000 distinct CDR3 sequences, 15% to 20% being singletons. The sample taken for sequencing was PBMCs. These receptors originate from a human donor in good health (CMV status not recorded). Some clones in this sample may be carry-over from other donors' samples. Both conserved end residues are part of each CDR3. The order of the fields is V gene, J gene, D gene, clone size, CDR3 protein, CDR3 DNA. The D gene is left open where the match is weak. Some rows have no size entry. The others give once, few or many, or a class for an expanded clone.

TRBV20-1	TRBJ1-1	NA	NA	CSARPGMNTEAFF	TGCAGTGCTAGACCCGGGATGAACACTGAAGCTTTCTTT
TRBV7-9	TRBJ1-6	NA	many	CASKTGRVDSPLHF	TGTGCCAGCAAAACCGGCAGGGTAGATTCACCCCTCCACTTT
TRBV6-6	TRBJ1-1	NA	few	CASSPGGVNEAFF	TGTGCCAGCTCCCCGGGGGGCGTGAATGAAGCTTTCTTT
TRBV7-2	TRBJ1-3	NA	many	CASSLTSGQWAGNTIYF	TGTGCCAGCAGCTTAACCTCAGGACAGTGGGCCGGAAACACCATATATTTT
TRBV12-3/TRBV12-4	TRBJ1-6	NA	few	CASSARPGAGGSPLHF	TGTGCCAGCAGTGCTAGACCGGGAGCCGGGGGTTCACCCCTCCACTTT
TRBV20-1	TRBJ2-7	TRBD2	NA	CSARDLSGSSYEQYF	TGCAGTGCTAGAGATCTGAGCGGGAGTTCCTACGAGCAGTACTTC
TRBV2	TRBJ1-1	NA	NA	CASSEFPRSEAFF	TGTGCCAGCAGTGAGTTTCCCAGGAGTGAAGCTTTCTTT
TRBV7-3	TRBJ1-1	NA	few	CATLLQMNTEAFF	TGTGCCACCCTTTTGCAGATGAACACTGAAGCTTTCTTT
TRBV6-2/TRBV6-3	TRBJ2-6	NA	NA	CARSYSLQGRSGANVLTF	TGTGCCAGAAGTTACTCGCTACAGGGGAGGTCTGGGGCCAACGTCCTGACTTTC
TRBV7-3	TRBJ2-3	TRBD2	many	CASSFTSVDTQYF	TGTGCCAGCAGCTTCACTAGCGTAGATACGCAGTATTTT
TRBV28	TRBJ2-5	NA	many	CASSLLPQETQYF	TGTGCCAGCAGTTTATTGCCCCAAGAGACCCAGTACTTC
TRBV7-9	TRBJ2-1	NA	NA	CASSLYPPSVNEQFF	TGTGCCAGCAGCCTCTACCCTCCTAGCGTCAATGAGCAGTTCTTC
TRBV7-2	TRBJ1-3	NA	NA	CASSRQPKVSGNTIYF	TGTGCCAGCAGCCGACAGCCGAAGGTGTCTGGAAACACCATATATTTT
TRBV30	TRBJ1-3	NA	NA	CAWSGHPGTREGNTIYF	TGTGCCTGGAGTGGACACCCCGGGACAAGGGAGGGAAACACCATATATTTT
TRBV12-3/TRBV12-4	TRBJ2-3	TRBD2	NA	CASSPFSGRAADTQYF	TGTGCCAGCAGTCCCTTTAGCGGGAGAGCGGCAGATACGCAGTATTTT
TRBV19	TRBJ2-1	NA	NA	CASSIPRASFHEQFF	TGTGCCAGTAGTATCCCCAGGGCCAGTTTCCATGAGCAGTTCTTC
TRBV7-2	TRBJ2-5	NA	many	CASSRRSGQETQYF	TGTGCCAGCAGCCGCCGCAGTGGGCAAGAGACCCAGTACTTC
TRBV20-1	TRBJ2-6	NA	NA	CSANEGANVLTF	TGCAGTGCAAATGAGGGGGCCAACGTCCTGACTTTC
TRBV6-8	TRBJ1-3	NA	NA	CASSATGQPGNTIYF	TGTGCCAGCAGTGCGACAGGCCAACCTGGAAACACCATATATTTT
TRBV11-1	TRBJ2-2	NA	many	CASSFLAETGELFF	TGTGCCAGCAGCTTTTTGGCCGAGACCGGGGAGCTGTTTTTT
TRBV11-2	TRBJ2-1	TRBD2	few	CASSLEPSGRASTF	TGTGCCAGCAGCTTAGAGCCTAGCGGGAGGGCCTCGACCTTC
TRBV7-8	TRBJ2-3	NA	many	CASSPRTRPNTDTQYF	TGTGCCAGCAGCCCCCGGACCCGCCCAAATACAGATACGCAGTATTTT
TRBV29-1	TRBJ2-3	NA	NA	CSVDSAPTPDTQYF	TGCAGCGTTGATAGCGCCCCTACCCCAGATACGCAGTATTTT
TRBV7-2	TRBJ1-1	NA	many	CASSPQGKRRNTEAFF	TGTGCCAGCAGCCCCCAGGGTAAAAGGAGGAACACTGAAGCTTTCTTT
TRBV7-6	TRBJ2-7	NA	NA	CASSPRYSYEQYF	TGTGCCAGCAGCCCACGGTATTCCTACGAGCAGTACTTC
TRBV5-1	TRBJ2-1	TRBD2	NA	CASSLEVAGNEQFF	TGCGCCAGCAGCTTGGAAGTAGCGGGCAATGAGCAGTTCTTC
TRBV14	TRBJ2-6	NA	many	CASSPVPRSSGHGWGANVLTF	TGTGCCAGCAGCCCCGTACCCCGGTCCTCGGGCCATGGGTGGGGGGCCAACGTCCTGACTTTC
TRBV4-1	TRBJ2-1	TRBD2	many	CASSQDPGLAGTNEQFF	TGCGCCAGCAGCCAAGATCCGGGACTAGCGGGGACCAATGAGCAGTTCTTC
TRBV20-1	TRBJ2-1	NA	NA	CSARDPGISSYNEQFF	TGCAGTGCTAGAGATCCGGGGATAAGCTCCTACAATGAGCAGTTCTTC
TRBV4-3	TRBJ2-7	TRBD1	NA	CASRAGTGSYEQYF	TGCGCCAGCAGGGCCGGGACAGGCTCCTACGAGCAGTACTTC
TRBV19	TRBJ1-3	NA	NA	CASRVEGTIYF	TGTGCCAGTCGAGTGGAAGGCACCATATATTTT
TRBV20-1	TRBJ2-1	TRBD2	NA	CSARLLAGGRGYNEQFF	TGCAGTGCTAGACTACTAGCGGGGGGGCGTGGGTACAATGAGCAGTTCTTC
TRBV6-6	TRBJ2-5	NA	NA	CASSYSSGGAGTQYF	TGTGCCAGCAGTTACTCGTCTGGGGGCGCCGGGACCCAGTACTTC